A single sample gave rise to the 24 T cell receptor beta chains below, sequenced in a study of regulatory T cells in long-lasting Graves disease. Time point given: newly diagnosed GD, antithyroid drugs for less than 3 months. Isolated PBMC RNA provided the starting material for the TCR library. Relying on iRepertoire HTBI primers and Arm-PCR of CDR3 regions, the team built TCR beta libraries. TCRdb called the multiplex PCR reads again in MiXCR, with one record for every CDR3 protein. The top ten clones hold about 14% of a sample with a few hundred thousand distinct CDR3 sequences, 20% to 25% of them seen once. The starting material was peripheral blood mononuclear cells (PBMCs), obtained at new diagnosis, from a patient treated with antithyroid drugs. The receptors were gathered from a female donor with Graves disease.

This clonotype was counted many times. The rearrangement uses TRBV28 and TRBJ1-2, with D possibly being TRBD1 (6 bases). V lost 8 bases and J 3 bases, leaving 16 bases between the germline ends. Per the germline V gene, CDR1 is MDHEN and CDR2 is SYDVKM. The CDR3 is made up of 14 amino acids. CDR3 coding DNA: TGTGCCAGCTGCAGCCCGGGGGCCTACTATGGCTACACCTTC. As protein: CASCSPGAYYGYTF.

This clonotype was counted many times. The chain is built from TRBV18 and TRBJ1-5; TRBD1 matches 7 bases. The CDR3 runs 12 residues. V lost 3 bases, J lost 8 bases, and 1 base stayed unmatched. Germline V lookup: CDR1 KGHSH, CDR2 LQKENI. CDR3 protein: CASSPQGEPQHF. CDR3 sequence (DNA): TGTGCCAGCTCACCTCAGGGGGAGCCCCAGCATTTT.

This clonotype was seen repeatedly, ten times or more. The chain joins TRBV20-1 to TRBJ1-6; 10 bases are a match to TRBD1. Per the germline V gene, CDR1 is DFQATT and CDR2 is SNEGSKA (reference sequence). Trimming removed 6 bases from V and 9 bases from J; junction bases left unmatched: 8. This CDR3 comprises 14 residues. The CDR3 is CSAPPGQGLSPLHF. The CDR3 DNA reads TGCAGTGCCCCTCCGGGACAGGGGCTTTCACCCCTCCACTTT.

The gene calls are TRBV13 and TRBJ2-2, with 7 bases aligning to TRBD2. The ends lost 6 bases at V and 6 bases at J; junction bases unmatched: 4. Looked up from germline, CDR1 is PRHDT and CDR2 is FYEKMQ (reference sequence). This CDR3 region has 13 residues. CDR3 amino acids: CASSGRAAGELFF. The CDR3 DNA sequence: TGTGCCAGCAGTGGGAGGGCCGCCGGGGAGCTGTTTTTT. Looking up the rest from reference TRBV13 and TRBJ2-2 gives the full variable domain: AAGVIQSPRHLIKEKRETATLKCYPIPRHDTVYWYQQGPGQDPQFLISFYEKMQSDKGSIPDRFSAQQFSDYHSELNMSSLELGDSALYFCASSGRAAGELFFGEGSRLTVL.

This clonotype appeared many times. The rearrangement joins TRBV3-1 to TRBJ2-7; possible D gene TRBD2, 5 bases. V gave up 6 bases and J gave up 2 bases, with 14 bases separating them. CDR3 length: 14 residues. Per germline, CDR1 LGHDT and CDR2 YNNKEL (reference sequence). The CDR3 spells CASSPAELAYEQYF. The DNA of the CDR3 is TGTGCCAGCAGTCCAGCGGAACTCGCCTACGAGCAGTACTTC.

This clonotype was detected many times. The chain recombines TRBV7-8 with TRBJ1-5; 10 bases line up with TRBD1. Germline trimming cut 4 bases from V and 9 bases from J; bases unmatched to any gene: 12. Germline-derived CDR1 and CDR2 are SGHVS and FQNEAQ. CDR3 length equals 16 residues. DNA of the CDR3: TGTGCCAGCAGCTCCCGGGGGGGGACAGGGGAAAGGCCCCAGCATTTT. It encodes CASSSRGGTGERPQHF.

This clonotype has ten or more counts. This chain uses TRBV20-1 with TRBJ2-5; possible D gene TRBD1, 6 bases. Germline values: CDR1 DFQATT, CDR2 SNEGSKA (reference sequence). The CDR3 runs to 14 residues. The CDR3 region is CTGDQGPLGETQYF. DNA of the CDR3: TGCACCGGAGACCAGGGGCCGTTGGGGGAGACCCAGTACTTC.

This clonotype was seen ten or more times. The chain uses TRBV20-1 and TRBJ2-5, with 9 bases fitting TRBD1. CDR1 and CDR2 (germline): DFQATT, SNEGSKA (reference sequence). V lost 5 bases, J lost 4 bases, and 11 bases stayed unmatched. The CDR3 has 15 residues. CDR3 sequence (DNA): TGCAGTGCTGGACGGGACAGGGATCTAGCAGAGACCCAGTACTTC. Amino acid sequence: CSAGRDRDLAETQYF.

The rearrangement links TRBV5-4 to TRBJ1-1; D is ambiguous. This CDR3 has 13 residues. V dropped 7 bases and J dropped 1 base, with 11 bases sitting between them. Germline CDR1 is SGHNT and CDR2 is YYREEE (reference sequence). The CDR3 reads CASGLTPNTEAFF. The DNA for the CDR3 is TGTGCCAGCGGCCTCACACCGAACACTGAAGCTTTCTTT. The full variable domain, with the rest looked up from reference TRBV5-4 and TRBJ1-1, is ETGVTQSPTHLIKTRGQQVTLRCSSQSGHNTVSWYQQALGQGPQFIFQYYREEENGRGNFPPRFSGLQFPNYSSELNVNALELDDSALYLCASGLTPNTEAFFGQGTRLTVV.

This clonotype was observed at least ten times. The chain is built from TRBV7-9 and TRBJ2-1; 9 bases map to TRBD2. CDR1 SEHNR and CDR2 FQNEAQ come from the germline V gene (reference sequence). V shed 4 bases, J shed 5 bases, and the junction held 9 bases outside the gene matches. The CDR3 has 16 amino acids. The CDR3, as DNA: TGTGCCAGCAGCTCCTGGAGCGGGAGGAGGAACAATGAGCAGTTCTTC. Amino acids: CASSSWSGRRNNEQFF.

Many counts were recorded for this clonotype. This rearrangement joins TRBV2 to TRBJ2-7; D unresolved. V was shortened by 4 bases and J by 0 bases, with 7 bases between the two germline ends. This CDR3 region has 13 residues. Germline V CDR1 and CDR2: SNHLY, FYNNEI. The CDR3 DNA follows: TGTGCCAGCAGTGTACCAAACTCCTACGAGCAGTACTTC. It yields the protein CASSVPNSYEQYF.

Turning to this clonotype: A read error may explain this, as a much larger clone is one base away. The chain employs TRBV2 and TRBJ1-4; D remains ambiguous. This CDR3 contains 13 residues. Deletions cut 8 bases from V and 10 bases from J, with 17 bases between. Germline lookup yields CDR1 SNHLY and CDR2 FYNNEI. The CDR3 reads CASDEAQTGKLFF. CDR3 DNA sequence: TGTGCCAGCGACGAGGCCCAAACTGGAAAACTGTTTTTT. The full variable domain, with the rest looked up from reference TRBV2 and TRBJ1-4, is EPEVTQTPSHQVTQMGQEVILRCVPISNHLYFYWYRQILGQKVEFLVSFYNNEISEKSEIFDDQFSVERPDGSNFTLKIRSTKLEDSAMYFCASDEAQTGKLFFGSGTQLSVL.

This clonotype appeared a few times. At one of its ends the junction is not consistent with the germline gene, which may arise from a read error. The CDR3 coding sequence is TGTGCCAGCAATGGGGGTAAGGGCACTGAAGCTTCCTTT. Amino acid sequence: CASNGGKGTEASF. This rearrangement joins TRBV12-3 or TRBV12-4 to TRBJ1-1; tentatively, D is TRBD1 (5 bases). The CDR3 is made up of 13 amino acids.

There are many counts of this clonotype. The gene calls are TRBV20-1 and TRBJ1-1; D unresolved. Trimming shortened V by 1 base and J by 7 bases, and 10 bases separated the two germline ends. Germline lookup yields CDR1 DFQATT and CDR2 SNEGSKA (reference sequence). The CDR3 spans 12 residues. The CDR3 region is CSARARWGEAFF. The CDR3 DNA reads TGCAGTGCTAGAGCCAGGTGGGGTGAAGCTTTCTTT.

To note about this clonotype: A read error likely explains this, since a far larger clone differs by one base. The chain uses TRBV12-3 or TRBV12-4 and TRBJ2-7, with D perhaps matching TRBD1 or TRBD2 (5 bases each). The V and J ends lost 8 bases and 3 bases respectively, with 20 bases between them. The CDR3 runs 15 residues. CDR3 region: CASGLAGTAYYEQYF. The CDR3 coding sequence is TGTGCCAGCGGCTTAGCCGGGACGGCTTACTACGAGCAGTACTTC.

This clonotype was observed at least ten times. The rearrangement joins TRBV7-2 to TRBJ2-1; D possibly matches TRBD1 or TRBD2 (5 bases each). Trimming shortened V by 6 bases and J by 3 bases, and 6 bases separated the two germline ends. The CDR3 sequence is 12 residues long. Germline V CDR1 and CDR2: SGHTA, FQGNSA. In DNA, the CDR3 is TGTGCCAGCAGGGGGGACTACAATGAGCAGTTCTTC. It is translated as CASRGDYNEQFF. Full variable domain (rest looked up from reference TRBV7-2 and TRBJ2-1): GAGVSQSPSNKVTEKGKDVELRCDPISGHTALYWYRQSLGQGLEFLIYFQGNSAPDKSGLPSDRFSAERTGGSVSTLTIQRTQQEDSAVYLCASRGDYNEQFFGPGTRLTVL.

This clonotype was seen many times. CDR3 residues: CASSPGLGAPTREFF. The CDR3 coding sequence is TGTGCCAGCAGCCCGGGACTAGGGGCTCCAACGCGGGAGTTCTTC. The chain joins TRBV7-8 to TRBJ2-1; 8 bases line up with TRBD2. CDR1 and CDR2 from the germline V gene are SGHVS and FQNEAQ. The CDR3 is 15 amino acids. Losses at the gene ends were 5 bases for V and 14 bases for J; bases not matched to a gene: 17.

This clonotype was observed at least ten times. The CDR3 spells CSGAGSGPDQETQYF. In DNA form, the CDR3 reads TGCAGTGGGGCTGGTAGCGGGCCCGACCAAGAGACCCAGTACTTC. This chain links TRBV20-1 with TRBJ2-5, with 7 bases aligning to TRBD2. With 7 bases clipped from V and 0 bases from J, the junction kept 11 bases outside the gene matches. This CDR3 is 15 amino acids long. CDR1 is DFQATT and CDR2 is SNEGSKA in the germline V gene (reference sequence).

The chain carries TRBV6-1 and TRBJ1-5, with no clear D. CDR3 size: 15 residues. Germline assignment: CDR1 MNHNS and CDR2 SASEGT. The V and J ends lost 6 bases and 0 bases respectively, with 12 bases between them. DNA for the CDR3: TGTGCCAGCAGCTCCCACAAGGCTAGCAATCAGCCCCAGCATTTT. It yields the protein CASSSHKASNQPQHF.

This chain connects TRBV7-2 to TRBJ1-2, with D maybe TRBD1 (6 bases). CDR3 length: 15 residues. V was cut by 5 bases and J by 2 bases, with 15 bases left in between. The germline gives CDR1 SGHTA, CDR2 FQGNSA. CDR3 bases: TGTGCCAGCAGCAATAGGGGGACGGGAAACTATGGCTACACCTTC. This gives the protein CASSNRGTGNYGYTF.

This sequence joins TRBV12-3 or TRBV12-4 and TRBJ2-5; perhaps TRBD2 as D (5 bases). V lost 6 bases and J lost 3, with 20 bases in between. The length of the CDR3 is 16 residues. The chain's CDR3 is CASSDPTGMVKETQYF. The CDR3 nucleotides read TGTGCCAGCAGCGACCCGACGGGGATGGTGAAAGAGACCCAGTACTTC.

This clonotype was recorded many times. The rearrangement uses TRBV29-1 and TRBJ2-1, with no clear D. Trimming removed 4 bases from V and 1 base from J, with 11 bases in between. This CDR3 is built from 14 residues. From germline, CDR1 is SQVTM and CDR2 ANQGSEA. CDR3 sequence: CSVGTLHSYNEQFF. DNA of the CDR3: TGCAGCGTTGGAACCCTCCATTCCTACAATGAGCAGTTCTTC.

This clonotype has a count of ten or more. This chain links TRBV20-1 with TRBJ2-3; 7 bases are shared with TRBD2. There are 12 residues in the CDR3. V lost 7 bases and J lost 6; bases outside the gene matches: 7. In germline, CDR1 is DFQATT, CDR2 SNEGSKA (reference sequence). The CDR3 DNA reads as TGCAGTGTGAAGCGGGGTTACGATACGCAGTATTTT. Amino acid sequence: CSVKRGYDTQYF.

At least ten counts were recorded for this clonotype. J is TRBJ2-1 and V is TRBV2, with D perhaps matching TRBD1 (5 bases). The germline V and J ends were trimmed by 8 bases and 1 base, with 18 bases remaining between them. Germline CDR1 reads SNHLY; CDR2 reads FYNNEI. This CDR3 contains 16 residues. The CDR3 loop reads CASGKQGQGSYNEQFF. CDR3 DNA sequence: TGTGCCAGCGGGAAACAAGGGCAGGGTTCCTACAATGAGCAGTTCTTC.